Described below is a single T cell receptor beta chain sequence and its context. The same CDR3 arises from other DNA sequences in this sample as well. Per the authors' pipeline: Scientists estimated how many nucleated cells there were by amplifying reference gene primers. TCRdb's table, derived via immunoSEQ multiplex PCR, lists solely in-frame clones and lacks some. Clone size and the V and J calls come from that table; the DNA yielded D and trimming. The table includes approximately 500,000 clones, 85% to 90% detected once. The length of the CDR3 is 12 residues. Trimming pared 4 bases from V and 2 bases from J, leaving 8 bases between. The germline V gene encodes CDR1 GTSNPN and CDR2 SVGIG (reference sequence). Enrollment of patients from Seattle took place during active infection, with longitudinal follow-up. The data stem from a study of blood T cell repertoires in COVID-19. Study at large: COVID-19 samples from acute and convalescent phases originated in the United States, Italy and Spain. From T cells, B-cell-depleted T cells, or PBMCs came the material, which was cDNA or gDNA.

This sequence originates from a woman in her forties or fifties with COVID-19, enrolled during active disease. V is TRBV30 and J is TRBJ1-2; D is undetermined. Material for sequencing was peripheral blood. The CDR3 here is CAWTTGNYGYTF. CDR3 nucleotides: TGTGCCTGGACCACGGGAAACTATGGCTACACCTTC.